The TCR beta chain described here comes from a study of human T cells and chemical hapten exposure. Study-wide context: The study sensitized with 2% DPC on a roughly 2 cm by roughly 2 cm patch of upper inner arm skin.

Time point described: patch test 1, 2 weeks after DPC sensitization. The treatment: therapeutic diphenylcyclopropenone sensitization with weekly scalp DPC. Study results and limitations: Expanded TCRs made up significantly more big CDR3 similarity clusters than controls did. Sensitizing with DPC caused no change in TCRs above 1 in 1000 frequency.

This clonotype was found a few times. Its antigen remains unknown. Authors' analysis steps: Sample-level TCR yields exhibited a median of approximately 88,000, with a range of 23,224 to 690,600. TCRdb fed the RACE reads into MiXCR, producing one record per CDR3 protein. What appears here as the V and J calls and clone size reflects TCRdb's work, not the paper's. The profile shows 370,000 or so distinct CDR3 sequences, roughly 4.8% of them singletons. Germline lookup yields CDR1 SGHTA and CDR2 FQGNSA. The CDR3 sequence is 15 residues long. Between the trimmed V and J ends, which lost 1 base and 2 bases, there was a span of 9 bases.

The rearrangement uses TRBV7-2 and TRBJ2-1; D gene uncertain. The sample was whole blood, taken in connection with sensitization to the hapten diphenylcyclopropenone (DPC). The origin of this receptor is a woman between 45 and 65 years old with alopecia areata. Some clones in this sample may be carry-over from other donors' samples. The CDR3 protein is CASSLEPGAYNEQFF. CDR3 coding DNA: TGTGCCAGCAGCTTAGAACCAGGAGCCTACAATGAGCAGTTCTTC.